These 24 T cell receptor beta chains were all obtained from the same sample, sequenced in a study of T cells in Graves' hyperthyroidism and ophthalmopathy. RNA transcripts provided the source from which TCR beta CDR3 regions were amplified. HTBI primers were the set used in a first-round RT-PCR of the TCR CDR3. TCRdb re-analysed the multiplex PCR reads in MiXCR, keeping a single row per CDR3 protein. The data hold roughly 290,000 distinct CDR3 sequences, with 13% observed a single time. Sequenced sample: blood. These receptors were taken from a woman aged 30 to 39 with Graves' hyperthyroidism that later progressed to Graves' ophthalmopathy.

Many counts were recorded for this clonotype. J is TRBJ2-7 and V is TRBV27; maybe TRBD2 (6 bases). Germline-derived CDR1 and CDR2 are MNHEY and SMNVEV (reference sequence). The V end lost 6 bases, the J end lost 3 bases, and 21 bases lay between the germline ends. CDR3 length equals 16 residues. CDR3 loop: CASRPQPWGVVYEQYF. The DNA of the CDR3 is TGTGCCAGCAGACCCCAACCCTGGGGGGTTGTCTACGAGCAGTACTTC.

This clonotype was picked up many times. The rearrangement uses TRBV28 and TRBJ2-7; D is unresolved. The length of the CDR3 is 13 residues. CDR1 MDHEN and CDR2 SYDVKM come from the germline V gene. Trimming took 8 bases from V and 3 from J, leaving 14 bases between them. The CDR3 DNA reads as TGTGCCAGCTATGGTGAAAGGGACTACGAGCAGTACTTC. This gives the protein CASYGERDYEQYF.

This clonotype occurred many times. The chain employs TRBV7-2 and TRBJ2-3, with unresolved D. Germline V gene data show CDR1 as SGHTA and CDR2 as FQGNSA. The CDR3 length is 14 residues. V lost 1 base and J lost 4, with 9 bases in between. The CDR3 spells CASSLDLESDTQYF. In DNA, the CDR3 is TGTGCCAGCAGCTTAGACCTAGAGTCAGATACGCAGTATTTT.

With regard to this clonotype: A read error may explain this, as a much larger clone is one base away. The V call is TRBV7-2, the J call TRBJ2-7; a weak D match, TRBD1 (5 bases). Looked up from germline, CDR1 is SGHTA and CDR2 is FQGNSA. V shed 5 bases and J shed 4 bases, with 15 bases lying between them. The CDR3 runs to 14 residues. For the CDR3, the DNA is TGTGCCAGCAGCATAGGGGCGTGGGGATACGAGCAGTACTTC. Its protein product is CASSIGAWGYEQYF.

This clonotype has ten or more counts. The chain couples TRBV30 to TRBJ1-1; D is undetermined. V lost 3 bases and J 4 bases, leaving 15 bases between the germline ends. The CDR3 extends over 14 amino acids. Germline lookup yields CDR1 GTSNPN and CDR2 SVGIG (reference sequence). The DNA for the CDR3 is TGTGCCTGGAGGCGCCAGCAGGCCGCCACTGAAGCTTTCTTT. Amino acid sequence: CAWRRQQAATEAFF.

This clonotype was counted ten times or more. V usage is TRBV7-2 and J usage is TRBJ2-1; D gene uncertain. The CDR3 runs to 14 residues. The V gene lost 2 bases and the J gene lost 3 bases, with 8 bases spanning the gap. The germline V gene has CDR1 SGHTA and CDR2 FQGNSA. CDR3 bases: TGTGCCAGCAGCTTACGACCGCGCTACAATGAGCAGTTCTTC. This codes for CASSLRPRYNEQFF.

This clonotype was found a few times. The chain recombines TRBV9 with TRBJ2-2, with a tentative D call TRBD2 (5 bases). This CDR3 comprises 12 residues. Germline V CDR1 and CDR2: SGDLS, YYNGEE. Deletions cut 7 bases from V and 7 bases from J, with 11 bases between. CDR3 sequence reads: CASGLMGGELFF. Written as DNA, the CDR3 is TGTGCCAGCGGACTTATGGGCGGGGAGCTGTTTTTT. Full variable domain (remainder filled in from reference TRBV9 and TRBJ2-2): DSGVTQTPKHLITATGQRVTLRCSPRSGDLSVYWYQQSLDQGLQFLIQYYNGEERAKGNILERFSAQQFPDLHSELNLSSLELGDSALYFCASGLMGGELFFGEGSRLTVL.

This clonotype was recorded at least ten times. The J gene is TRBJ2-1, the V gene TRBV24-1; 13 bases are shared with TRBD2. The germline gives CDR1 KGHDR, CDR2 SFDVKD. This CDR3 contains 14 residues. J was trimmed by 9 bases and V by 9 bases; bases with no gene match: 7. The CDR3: CATGPGLAGFEQFF. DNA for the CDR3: TGTGCCACCGGGCCGGGACTAGCGGGATTTGAGCAGTTCTTC.

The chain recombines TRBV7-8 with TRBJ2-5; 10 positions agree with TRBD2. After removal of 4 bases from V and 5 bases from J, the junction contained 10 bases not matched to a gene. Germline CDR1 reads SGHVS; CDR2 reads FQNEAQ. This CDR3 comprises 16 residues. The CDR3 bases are TGTGCCAGCAGCTCTAAGGCGGGACTAGCGATCGAGACCCAGTACTTC. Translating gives CASSSKAGLAIETQYF. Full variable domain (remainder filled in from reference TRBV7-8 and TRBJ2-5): GAGVSQSPRYKVAKRGQDVALRCDPISGHVSLFWYQQALGQGPEFLTYFQNEAQLDKSGLPSDRFFAERPEGSVSTLKIQRTQQEDSAVYLCASSSKAGLAIETQYFGPGTRLLVL.

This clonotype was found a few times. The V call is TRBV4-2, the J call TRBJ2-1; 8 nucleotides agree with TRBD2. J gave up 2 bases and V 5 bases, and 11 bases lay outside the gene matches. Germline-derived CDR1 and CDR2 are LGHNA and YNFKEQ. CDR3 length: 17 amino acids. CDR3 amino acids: CASSFRDSGGTYNEQFF. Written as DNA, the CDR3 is TGTGCCAGCAGCTTCCGAGACAGCGGGGGAACCTACAATGAGCAGTTCTTC.

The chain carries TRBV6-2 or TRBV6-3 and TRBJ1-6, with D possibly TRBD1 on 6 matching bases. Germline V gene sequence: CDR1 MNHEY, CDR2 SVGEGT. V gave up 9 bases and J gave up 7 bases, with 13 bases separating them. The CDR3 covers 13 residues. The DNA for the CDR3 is TGTGCCAGTCGGCCCGGGGGCAATTCACCCCTCCACTTT. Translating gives CASRPGGNSPLHF.

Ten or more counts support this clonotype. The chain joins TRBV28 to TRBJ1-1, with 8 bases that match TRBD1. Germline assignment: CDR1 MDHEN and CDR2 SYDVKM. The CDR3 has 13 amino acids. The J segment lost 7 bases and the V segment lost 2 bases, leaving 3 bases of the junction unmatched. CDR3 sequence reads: CASSLIDRGEAFF. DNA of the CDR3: TGTGCCAGCAGTTTAATCGACAGGGGTGAAGCTTTCTTT.

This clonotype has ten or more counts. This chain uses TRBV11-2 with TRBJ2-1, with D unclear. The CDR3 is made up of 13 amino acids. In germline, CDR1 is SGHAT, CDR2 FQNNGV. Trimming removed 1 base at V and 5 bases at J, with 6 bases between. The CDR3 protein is CASSLAPDNEQFF. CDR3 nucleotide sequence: TGTGCCAGCAGCTTAGCCCCTGACAATGAGCAGTTCTTC.

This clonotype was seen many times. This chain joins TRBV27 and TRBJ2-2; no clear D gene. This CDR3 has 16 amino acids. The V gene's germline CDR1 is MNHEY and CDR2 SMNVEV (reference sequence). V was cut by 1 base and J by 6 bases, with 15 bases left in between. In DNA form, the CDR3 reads TGTGCCAGCAGTTTATATCCCCTAGTTTTCTCCGGGGAGCTGTTTTTT. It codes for CASSLYPLVFSGELFF.

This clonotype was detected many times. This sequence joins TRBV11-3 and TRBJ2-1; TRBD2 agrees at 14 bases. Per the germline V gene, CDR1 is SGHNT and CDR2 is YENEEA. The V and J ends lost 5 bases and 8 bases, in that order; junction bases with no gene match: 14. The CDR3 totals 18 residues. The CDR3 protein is CASSISKLGTSGSDEQFF. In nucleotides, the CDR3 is TGTGCCAGCAGCATTAGCAAACTAGGGACTAGCGGGAGTGATGAGCAGTTCTTC.

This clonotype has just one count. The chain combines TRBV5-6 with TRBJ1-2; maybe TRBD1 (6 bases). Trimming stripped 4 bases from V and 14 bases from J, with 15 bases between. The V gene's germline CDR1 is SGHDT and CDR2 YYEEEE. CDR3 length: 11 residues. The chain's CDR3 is CASSLQGVFTF. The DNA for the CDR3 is TGTGCCAGCAGCCTACAGGGTGTTTTTACCTTC.

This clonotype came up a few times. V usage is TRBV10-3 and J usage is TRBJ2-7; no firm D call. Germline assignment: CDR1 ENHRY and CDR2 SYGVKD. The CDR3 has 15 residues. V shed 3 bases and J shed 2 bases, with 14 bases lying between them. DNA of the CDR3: TGTGCCATCAGTGAAGAGGCAGGCCGCACCTACGAGCAGTACTTC. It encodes CAISEEAGRTYEQYF.

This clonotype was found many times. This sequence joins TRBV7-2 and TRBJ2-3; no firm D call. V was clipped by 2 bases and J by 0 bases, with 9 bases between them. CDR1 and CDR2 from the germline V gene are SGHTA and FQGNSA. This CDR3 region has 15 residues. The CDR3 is CASSLWVTSTDTQYF. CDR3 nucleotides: TGTGCCAGCAGCTTATGGGTAACTAGCACAGATACGCAGTATTTT.

CDR3 sequence (DNA): TGTGCCAGCAGTTTAGGGCCGCGGGACTTCTCCAATTCACCCCTCCACTTT. Its protein is CASSLGPRDFSNSPLHF. This chain links TRBV28 with TRBJ1-6, with D possibly being TRBD1 (5 bases). Trimming took off 2 bases at V and 7 bases at J, with 18 bases between the two ends. Looked up from germline, CDR1 is MDHEN and CDR2 is SYDVKM. The length of the CDR3 is 17 residues.

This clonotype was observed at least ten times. The CDR3, as DNA: TGTGCCTGGAGGGACAGGGGGCGCAAACCCCAACTCTACGAGCAGTACTTC. Its translation is CAWRDRGRKPQLYEQYF. The chain employs TRBV30 and TRBJ2-7; 11 nucleotides agree with TRBD1. This CDR3 comprises 17 residues. CDR1 and CDR2 (germline): GTSNPN, SVGIG (reference sequence). The V and J ends lost 3 bases and 3 bases, in that order; junction bases with no gene match: 13.

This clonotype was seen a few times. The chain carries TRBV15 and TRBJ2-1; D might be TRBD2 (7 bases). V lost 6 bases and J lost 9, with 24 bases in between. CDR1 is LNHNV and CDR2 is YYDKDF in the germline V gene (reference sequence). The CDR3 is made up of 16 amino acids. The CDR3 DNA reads TGTGCCACCAGTTCGAGAGGGGGGGGGGGGCGCAGTGAGCAGTTCTTC. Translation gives CATSSRGGGGRSEQFF.

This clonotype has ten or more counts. CDR3 bases: TGTGCCAGCAGCCCCGCCGGGGGGGGTGGGGGCAAACTCGATCAGCCCCAGCATTTT. It is translated as CASSPAGGGGGKLDQPQHF. The chain joins TRBV3-2 to TRBJ1-5; TRBD1 is the table's D call and was not checked against the DNA. TRBV3-2 is tagged as a pseudogene. This CDR3 is 19 amino acids long.

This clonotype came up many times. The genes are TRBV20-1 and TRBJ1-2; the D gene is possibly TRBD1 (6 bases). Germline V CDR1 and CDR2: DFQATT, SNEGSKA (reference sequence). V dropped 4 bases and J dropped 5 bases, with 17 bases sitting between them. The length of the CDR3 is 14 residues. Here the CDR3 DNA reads TGCAGTGCTACCGAGGGCAGGGGAAGGTATGGCTACACCTTC. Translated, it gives CSATEGRGRYGYTF.

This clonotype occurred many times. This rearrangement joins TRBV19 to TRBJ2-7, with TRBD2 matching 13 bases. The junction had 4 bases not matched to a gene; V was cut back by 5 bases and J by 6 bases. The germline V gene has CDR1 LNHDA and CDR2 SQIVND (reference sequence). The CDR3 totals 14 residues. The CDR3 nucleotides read TGTGCCAGTAGTGTCCGGACTAGCGGGAGCGAGCAGTACTTC. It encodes CASSVRTSGSEQYF. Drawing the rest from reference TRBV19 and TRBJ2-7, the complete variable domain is DGGITQSPKYLFRKEGQNVTLSCEQNLNHDAMYWYRQDPGQGLRLIYYSQIVNDFQKGDIAEGYSVSREKKESFPLTVTSAQKNPTAFYLCASSVRTSGSEQYFGPGTRLTVT.